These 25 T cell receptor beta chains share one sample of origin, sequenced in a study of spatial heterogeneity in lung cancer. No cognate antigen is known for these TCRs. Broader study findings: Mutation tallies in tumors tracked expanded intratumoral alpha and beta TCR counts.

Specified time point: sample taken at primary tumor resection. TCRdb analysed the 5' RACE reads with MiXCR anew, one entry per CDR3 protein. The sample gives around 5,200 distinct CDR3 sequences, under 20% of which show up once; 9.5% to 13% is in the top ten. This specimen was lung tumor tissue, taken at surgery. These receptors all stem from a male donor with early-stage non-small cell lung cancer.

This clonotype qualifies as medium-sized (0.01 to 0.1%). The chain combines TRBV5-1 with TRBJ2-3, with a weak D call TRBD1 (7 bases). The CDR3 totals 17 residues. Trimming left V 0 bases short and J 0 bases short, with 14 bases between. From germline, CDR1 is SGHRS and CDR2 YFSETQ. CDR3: CASSLAGRGTSTDTQYF. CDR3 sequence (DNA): TGCGCCAGCAGCTTGGCCGGCAGGGGGACTAGCACAGATACGCAGTATTTT.

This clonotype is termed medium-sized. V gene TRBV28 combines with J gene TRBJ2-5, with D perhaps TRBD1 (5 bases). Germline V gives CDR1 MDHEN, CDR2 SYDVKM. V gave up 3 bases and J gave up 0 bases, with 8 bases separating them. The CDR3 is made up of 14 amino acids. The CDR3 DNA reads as TGTGCCAGCAGTTTCCCACAGGACCAAGAGACCCAGTACTTC. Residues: CASSFPQDQETQYF.

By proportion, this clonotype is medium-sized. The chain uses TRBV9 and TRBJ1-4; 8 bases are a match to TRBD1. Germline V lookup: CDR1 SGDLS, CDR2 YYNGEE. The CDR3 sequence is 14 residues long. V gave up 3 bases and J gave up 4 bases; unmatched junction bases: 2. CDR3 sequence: CASSGTGSNEKLFF. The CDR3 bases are TGTGCCAGCAGCGGGACAGGGAGTAATGAAAAACTGTTTTTT.

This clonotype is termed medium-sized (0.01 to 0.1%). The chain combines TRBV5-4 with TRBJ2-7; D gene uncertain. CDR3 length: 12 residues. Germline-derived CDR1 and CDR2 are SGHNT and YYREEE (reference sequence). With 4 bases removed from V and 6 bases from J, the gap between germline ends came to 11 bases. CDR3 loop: CASSIPIGEQYF. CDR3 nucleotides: TGTGCCAGCAGCATACCTATTGGCGAGCAGTACTTC. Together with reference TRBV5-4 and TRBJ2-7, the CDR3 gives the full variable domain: ETGVTQSPTHLIKTRGQQVTLRCSSQSGHNTVSWYQQALGQGPQFIFQYYREEENGRGNFPPRFSGLQFPNYSSELNVNALELDDSALYLCASSIPIGEQYFGPGTRLTVT.

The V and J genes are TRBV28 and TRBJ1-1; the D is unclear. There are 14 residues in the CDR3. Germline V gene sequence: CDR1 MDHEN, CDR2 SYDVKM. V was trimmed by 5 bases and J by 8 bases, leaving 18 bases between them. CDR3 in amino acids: CASSPTRAAREAFF. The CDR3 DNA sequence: TGTGCCAGCAGTCCTACCCGGGCCGCCCGCGAAGCTTTCTTT.

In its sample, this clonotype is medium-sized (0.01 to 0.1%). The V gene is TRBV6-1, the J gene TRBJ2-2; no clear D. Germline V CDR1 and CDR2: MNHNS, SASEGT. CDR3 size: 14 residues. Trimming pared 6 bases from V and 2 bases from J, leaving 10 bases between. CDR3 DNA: TGTGCCAGCAGACGACCAACAAACACCGGGGAGCTGTTTTTT. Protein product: CASRRPTNTGELFF.

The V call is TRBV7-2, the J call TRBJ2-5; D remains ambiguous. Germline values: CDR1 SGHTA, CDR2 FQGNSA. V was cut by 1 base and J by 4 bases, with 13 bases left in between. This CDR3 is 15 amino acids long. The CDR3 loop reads CASSLVGTTGETQYF. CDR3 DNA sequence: TGTGCCAGCAGCTTAGTTGGCACAACGGGAGAGACCCAGTACTTC.

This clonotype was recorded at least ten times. Here the CDR3 reads CASSLSRDVYGYTF. In DNA, the CDR3 is TGTGCCAGCAGTTTATCCCGGGACGTATATGGCTACACCTTC. The chain uses TRBV27 and TRBJ1-2; D is perhaps TRBD1 (5 bases). The length of the CDR3 is 14 residues. Germline V lookup: CDR1 MNHEY, CDR2 SMNVEV (reference sequence). Trimming removed 0 bases at V and 5 bases at J, with 10 bases between.

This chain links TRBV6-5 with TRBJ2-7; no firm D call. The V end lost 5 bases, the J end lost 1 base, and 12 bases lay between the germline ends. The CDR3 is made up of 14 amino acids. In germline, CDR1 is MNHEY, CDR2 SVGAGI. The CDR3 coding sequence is TGTGCCAGCAGTGCCCGACTGGATTCCTACGAGCAGTACTTC. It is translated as CASSARLDSYEQYF.

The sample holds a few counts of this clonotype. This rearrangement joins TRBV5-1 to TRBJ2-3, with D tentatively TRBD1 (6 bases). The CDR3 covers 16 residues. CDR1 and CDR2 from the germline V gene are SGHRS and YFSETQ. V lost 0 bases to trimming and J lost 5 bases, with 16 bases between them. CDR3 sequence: CASSLALQGSGDTQYF. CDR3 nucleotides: TGCGCCAGCAGCTTGGCCCTACAGGGAAGCGGAGATACGCAGTATTTT.

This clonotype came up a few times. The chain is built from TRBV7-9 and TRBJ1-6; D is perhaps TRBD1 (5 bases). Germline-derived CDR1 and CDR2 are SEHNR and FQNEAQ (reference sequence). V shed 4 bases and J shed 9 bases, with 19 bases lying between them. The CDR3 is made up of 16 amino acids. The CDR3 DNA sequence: TGTGCCAGCAGCTCCGGGACCCAAAGCAAAAGTTCACCCCTCCACTTT. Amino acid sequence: CASSSGTQSKSSPLHF.

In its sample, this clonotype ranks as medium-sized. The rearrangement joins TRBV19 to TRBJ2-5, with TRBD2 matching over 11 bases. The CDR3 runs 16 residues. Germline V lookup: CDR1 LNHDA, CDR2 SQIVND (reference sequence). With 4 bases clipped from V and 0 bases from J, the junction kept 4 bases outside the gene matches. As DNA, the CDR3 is TGTGCCAGTAGTACGGCTAGCGGGGGGTACCAAGAGACCCAGTACTTC. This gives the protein CASSTASGGYQETQYF.

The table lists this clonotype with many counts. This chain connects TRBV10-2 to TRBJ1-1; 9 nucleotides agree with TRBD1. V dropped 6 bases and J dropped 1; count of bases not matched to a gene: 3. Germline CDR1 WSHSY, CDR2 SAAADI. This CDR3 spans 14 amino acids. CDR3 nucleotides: TGCGCCAGCAGCCAGGGACAGGGGAACACTGAAGCTTTCTTT. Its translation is CASSQGQGNTEAFF.

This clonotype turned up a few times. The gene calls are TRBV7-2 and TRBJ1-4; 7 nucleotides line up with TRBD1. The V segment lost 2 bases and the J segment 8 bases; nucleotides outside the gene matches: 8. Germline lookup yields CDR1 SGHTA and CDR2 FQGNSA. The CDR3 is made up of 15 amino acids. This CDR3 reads CASSLQAGGTEKLFF. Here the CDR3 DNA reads TGTGCCAGCAGCTTACAGGCAGGGGGAACCGAAAAACTGTTTTTT.

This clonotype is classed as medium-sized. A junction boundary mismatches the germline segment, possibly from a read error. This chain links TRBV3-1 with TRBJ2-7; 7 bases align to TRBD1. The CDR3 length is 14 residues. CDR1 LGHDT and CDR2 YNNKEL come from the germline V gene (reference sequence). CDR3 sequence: CASSQDHEGRGISF. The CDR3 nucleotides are TGTGCCAGCAGCCAAGATCATGAGGGCAGGGGGATCAGCTTC.

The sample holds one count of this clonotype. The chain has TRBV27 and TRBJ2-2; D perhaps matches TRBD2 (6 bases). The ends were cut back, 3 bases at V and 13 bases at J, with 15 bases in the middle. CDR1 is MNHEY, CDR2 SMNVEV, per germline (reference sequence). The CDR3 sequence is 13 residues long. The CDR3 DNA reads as TGTGCCAGCAGTTTGTCGCGGGACGTGGGGCTGTTTTTT. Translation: CASSLSRDVGLFF.

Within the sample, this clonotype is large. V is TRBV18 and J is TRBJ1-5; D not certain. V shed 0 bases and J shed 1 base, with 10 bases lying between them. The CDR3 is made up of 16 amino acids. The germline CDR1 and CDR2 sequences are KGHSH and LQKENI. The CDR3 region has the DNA TGTGCCAGCTCACCACCGACGGGAGGGAGCAATCAGCCCCAGCATTTT. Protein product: CASSPPTGGSNQPQHF.

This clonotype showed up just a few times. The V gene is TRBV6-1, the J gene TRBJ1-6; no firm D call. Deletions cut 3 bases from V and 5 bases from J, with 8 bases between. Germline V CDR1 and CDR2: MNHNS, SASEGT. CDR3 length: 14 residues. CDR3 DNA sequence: TGTGCCAGCAGTGAGAACGCTGATAATTCACCCCTCCACTTT. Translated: CASSENADNSPLHF.

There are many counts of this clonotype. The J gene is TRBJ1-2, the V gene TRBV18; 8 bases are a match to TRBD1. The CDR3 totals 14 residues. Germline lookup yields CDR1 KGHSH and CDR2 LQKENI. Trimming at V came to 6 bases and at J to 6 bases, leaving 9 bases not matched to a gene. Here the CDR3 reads CASSWMDRVDGYTF. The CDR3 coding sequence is TGTGCCAGCTCCTGGATGGACAGGGTGGATGGCTACACCTTC. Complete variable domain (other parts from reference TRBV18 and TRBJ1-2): NAGVMQNPRHLVRRRGQEARLRCSPMKGHSHVYWYRQLPEEGLKFMVYLQKENIIDESGMPKERFSAEFPKEGPSILRIQQVVRGDSAAYFCASSWMDRVDGYTFGSGTRLTVV.

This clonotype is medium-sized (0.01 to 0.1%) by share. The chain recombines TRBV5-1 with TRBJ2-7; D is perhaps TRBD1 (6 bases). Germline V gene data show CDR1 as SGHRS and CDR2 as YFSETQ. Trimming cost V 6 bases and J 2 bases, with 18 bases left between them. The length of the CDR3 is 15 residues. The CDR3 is CASTPGHQTTYEQYF. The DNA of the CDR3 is TGCGCCAGCACCCCGGGACACCAAACGACCTACGAGCAGTACTTC.

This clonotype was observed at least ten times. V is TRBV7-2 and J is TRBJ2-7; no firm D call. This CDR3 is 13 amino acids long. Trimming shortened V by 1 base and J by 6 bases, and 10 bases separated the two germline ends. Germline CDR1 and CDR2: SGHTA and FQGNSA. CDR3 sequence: CASSLEGFGEQYF. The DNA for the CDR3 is TGTGCCAGCAGCTTAGAAGGGTTCGGCGAGCAGTACTTC.

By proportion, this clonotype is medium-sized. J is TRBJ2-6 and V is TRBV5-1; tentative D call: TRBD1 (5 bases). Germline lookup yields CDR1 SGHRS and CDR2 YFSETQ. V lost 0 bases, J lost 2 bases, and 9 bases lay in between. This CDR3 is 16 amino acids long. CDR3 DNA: TGCGCCAGCAGCTTGGTGGCAGGGACTGGGGCCAACGTCCTGACTTTC. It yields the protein CASSLVAGTGANVLTF.

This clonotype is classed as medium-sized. This CDR3 is CASSLAHRGPAFF. CDR3 coding DNA: TGTGCCAGCAGCTTAGCGCACAGGGGGCCTGCTTTCTTT. The chain has TRBV7-9 and TRBJ1-1; 9 bases are shared with TRBD1. CDR3 length: 13 amino acids. The V gene end was trimmed by 0 bases and the J gene end by 11 bases; junction bases not matched to a gene: 4. Germline lookup yields CDR1 SEHNR and CDR2 FQNEAQ (reference sequence).

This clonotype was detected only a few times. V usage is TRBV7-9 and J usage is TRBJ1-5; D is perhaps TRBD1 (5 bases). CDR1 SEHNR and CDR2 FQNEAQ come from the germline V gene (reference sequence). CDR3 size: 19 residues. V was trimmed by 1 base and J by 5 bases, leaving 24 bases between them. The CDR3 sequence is CASSLEAPGHSRVDQPQHF. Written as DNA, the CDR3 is TGTGCCAGCAGCTTAGAGGCCCCGGGGCACTCCCGGGTGGATCAGCCCCAGCATTTT.

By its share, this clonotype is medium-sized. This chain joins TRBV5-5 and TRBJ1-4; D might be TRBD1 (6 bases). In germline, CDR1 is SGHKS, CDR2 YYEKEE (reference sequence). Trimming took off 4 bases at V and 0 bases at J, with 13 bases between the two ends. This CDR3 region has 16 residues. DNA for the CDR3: TGTGCCAGCAGCCGGGTACAGGGATCAACTAATGAAAAACTGTTTTTT. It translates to CASSRVQGSTNEKLFF. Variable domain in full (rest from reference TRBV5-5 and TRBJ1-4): DAGVTQSPTHLIKTRGQQVTLRCSPISGHKSVSWYQQVLGQGPQFIFQYYEKEERGRGNFPDRFSARQFPNYSSELNVNALLLGDSALYLCASSRVQGSTNEKLFFGSGTQLSVL.